The 21 T cell receptor beta chains below all came from one sample that was sequenced in a study of CD8 T cells in ankylosing spondylitis. TCRdb used MiXCR to reprocess the 5' RACE reads, holding one entry per CDR3 protein. Among over 100,000 distinct CDR3 sequences, about an eighth were seen once, and the ten largest hold about 4%. The sequenced sample was blood, either unsorted or a sorted T cell fraction (not recorded which). The source is a female donor with ankylosing spondylitis or in good health (not recorded which).

This clonotype was detected many times. The CDR3 region has the DNA TGTGCCAGCTCACCACAACAGTCGCTCCAAGAGACCCAGTACTTC. Its protein is CASSPQQSLQETQYF. V and J are TRBV18 and TRBJ2-5, with no clear D. Between the trimmed V and J ends, which lost 1 base and 1 base, there was a span of 10 bases. Germline V gene data show CDR1 as KGHSH and CDR2 as LQKENI. CDR3 length: 15 amino acids.

The V call is TRBV18, the J call TRBJ2-5; a weak D match, TRBD1 (5 bases). Trimming took 3 bases from V and 5 from J, leaving 13 bases between them. CDR3 length equals 14 residues. Germline CDR1 reads KGHSH; CDR2 reads LQKENI. The CDR3 reads CASSPPGSSETQYF. CDR3 nucleotides: TGTGCCAGCTCACCCCCAGGGTCTTCGGAGACCCAGTACTTC.

Worth noting for this clonotype: Compared with germline, one end of the junction differs, possibly owing to a read error. This sequence joins TRBV4-2 and TRBJ2-6; D is perhaps TRBD1 or TRBD2 (6 bases each). The CDR3 covers 17 residues. The germline gives CDR1 LGHNA, CDR2 YNFKEQ. For the CDR3, the DNA is TGTACCAGCAGCCAAGGGGGGCAGAGCTCTGGGGCCAACGTCCTGACTTTC. Its translation is CTSSQGGQSSGANVLTF.

To note about this clonotype: This may stem from a read error, because a much larger clone lies one nucleotide away. CDR3: CSIEWAVYTQYF. The CDR3 coding sequence is TGCAGCATTGAATGGGCAGTGTATACGCAGTATTTT. The chain recombines TRBV29-1 with TRBJ2-3; D not certain. CDR3 length: 12 amino acids. CDR1 is SQVTM, CDR2 ANQGSEA, per germline.

The sample holds many counts of this clonotype. The CDR3 DNA reads TGCAGTGCTAGAGATCGGTCTAGCGGGAGTGGTAAAGATACGCAGTATTTT. This encodes CSARDRSSGSGKDTQYF. This chain connects TRBV20-1 to TRBJ2-3; 10 bases map to TRBD2. This CDR3 has 17 residues. Germline lookup yields CDR1 DFQATT and CDR2 SNEGSKA (reference sequence). With V trimmed by 0 bases and J by 5 bases, 11 bases remained unmatched.

At least ten counts were recorded for this clonotype. The chain combines TRBV5-1 with TRBJ2-2; D is unclear. V lost 5 bases, J lost 0 bases, and 11 bases lay in between. The CDR3 is made up of 15 amino acids. Germline lookup yields CDR1 SGHRS and CDR2 YFSETQ. CDR3 sequence reads: CASRIASANTGELFF. DNA of the CDR3: TGCGCCAGCAGAATAGCCTCCGCGAACACCGGGGAGCTGTTTTTT. Drawing the rest from reference TRBV5-1 and TRBJ2-2, the complete variable domain is KAGVTQTPRYLIKTRGQQVTLSCSPISGHRSVSWYQQTPGQGLQFLFEYFSETQRNKGNFPGRFSGRQFSNSRSEMNVSTLELGDSALYLCASRIASANTGELFFGEGSRLTVL.

This clonotype has at least ten counts. The rearrangement joins TRBV10-3 to TRBJ1-4, with D hard to call. Per germline, CDR1 ENHRY and CDR2 SYGVKD. This CDR3 spans 13 amino acids. Trimming cost V 4 bases and J 4 bases, with 7 bases left between them. The CDR3: CAISGRVNEKLFF. The CDR3 DNA is TGTGCCATCAGTGGCAGAGTTAATGAAAAACTGTTTTTT.

This clonotype was detected many times. The chain carries TRBV6-5 and TRBJ1-2; TRBD1 matches at 7 bases. CDR1 is MNHEY and CDR2 is SVGAGI in the germline V gene. Trimming at V came to 0 bases and at J to 4 bases, leaving 2 bases not matched to a gene. The CDR3 consists of 14 residues. The CDR3 DNA is TGTGCCAGCAGTTACTCTAGGGGGCCCTATGGCTACACCTTC. Its translation: CASSYSRGPYGYTF.

This clonotype has at least ten counts. The chain carries TRBV6-1 and TRBJ2-3, with TRBD2 identical over 7 bases. The V gene's germline CDR1 is MNHNS and CDR2 SASEGT. J lost 3 bases, V lost 5 bases, and 17 bases had no gene match. This CDR3 has 18 residues. CDR3 bases: TGTGCCAGCAGTCCAGGGTTTAGCCTAGCGGCTCGTACAGATACGCAGTATTTT. Translation gives CASSPGFSLAARTDTQYF.

This clonotype has at least ten counts. The chain couples TRBV3-1 to TRBJ2-1; no clear D gene. V was shortened by 4 bases and J by 1 base, with 11 bases between the two germline ends. Germline V gene sequence: CDR1 LGHDT, CDR2 YNNKEL (reference sequence). The CDR3 consists of 15 residues. The CDR3 sequence is CASSRVGKSYNEQFF. CDR3 nucleotides: TGTGCCAGCAGCCGCGTGGGCAAGTCCTACAATGAGCAGTTCTTC.

As to this clonotype: One end of the junction fails to match germline, which may point to a read error. The chain is built from TRBV3-1 and TRBJ2-1; perhaps TRBD2 as D (6 bases). Germline CDR1 is LGHDT and CDR2 is YNNKEL (reference sequence). The CDR3 totals 17 residues. CDR3 loop: CASCQPPGGLLAHEQFF. The CDR3 DNA reads TGTGCCAGCTGCCAACCCCCGGGCGGACTATTAGCCCATGAGCAGTTCTTC.

This clonotype was detected many times. The gene calls are TRBV7-9 and TRBJ2-7; D is ambiguous. V was pared by 5 bases and J by 7 bases, with 12 bases between. This CDR3 region has 12 residues. Germline loops: CDR1 SEHNR, CDR2 FQNEAQ (reference sequence). In DNA form, the CDR3 reads TGTGCCAGCAGCCCTTTCTCCGGGGAGCAGTACTTC. Its translation is CASSPFSGEQYF.

This clonotype was picked up many times. The chain employs TRBV7-2 and TRBJ1-4; D unresolved. The CDR3 totals 12 residues. V lost 5 bases and J lost 7, with 8 bases in between. CDR1 is SGHTA, CDR2 FQGNSA, per germline. CDR3 coding DNA: TGTGCCAGCAGCGCCCACAGTGAAAAACTGTTTTTT. Encoded protein: CASSAHSEKLFF.

The table lists this clonotype with many counts. This rearrangement joins TRBV9 to TRBJ2-2, with D perhaps assigned TRBD1 or TRBD2 (5 bases each). V dropped 4 bases and J dropped 5 bases, with 15 bases sitting between them. Germline CDR1 reads SGDLS; CDR2 reads YYNGEE. CDR3 size: 15 residues. This chain's CDR3 is CASSLGTGRTGELFF. As DNA, the CDR3 is TGTGCCAGCAGCCTTGGGACGGGGCGGACCGGGGAGCTGTTTTTT.

This clonotype was recorded at least ten times. The J gene is TRBJ1-5, the V gene TRBV2, with 7 bases identical to TRBD1. Germline CDR1 is SNHLY and CDR2 is FYNNEI. Trimming cost V 0 bases and J 6 bases; bases outside gene matches: 11. The CDR3 has 17 amino acids. This CDR3 reads CASSEAGAGGLVQPQHF. The CDR3 nucleotides read TGTGCCAGCAGTGAAGCGGGGGCAGGGGGTTTAGTTCAGCCCCAGCATTTT.

This clonotype was seen at least ten times. The CDR3 region has the DNA TGCGCCAGCAGCGCTATACAGGGCCGGGGCACCGGGGAGCTGTTTTTT. This sequence encodes CASSAIQGRGTGELFF. V usage is TRBV5-1 and J usage is TRBJ2-2, with D possibly matching TRBD1 (6 bases). Trimming pared 4 bases from V and 4 bases from J, leaving 17 bases between. CDR3 size: 16 residues. Germline CDR1 SGHRS, CDR2 YFSETQ.

In its sample, this clonotype was seen a few times. The J gene is TRBJ2-5, the V gene TRBV6-1, with 13 bases fitting TRBD2. V lost 6 bases and J lost 0; bases outside the gene matches: 7. Germline-derived CDR1 and CDR2 are MNHNS and SASEGT. CDR3 length: 17 amino acids. The CDR3 sequence: CASSTGLAGAYQETQYF. CDR3 nucleotides: TGTGCCAGCAGCACAGGACTAGCGGGGGCCTACCAAGAGACCCAGTACTTC.

V is TRBV19 and J is TRBJ1-3; D gene uncertain. Germline CDR1 is LNHDA and CDR2 is SQIVND (reference sequence). The CDR3 is 16 residues long. V shed 5 bases and J shed 4 bases, with 18 bases lying between them. The CDR3 nucleotides read TGTGCCAGTAGTGATGGTGTGCGGAGCGCGGGAAACACCATATATTTT. Amino acids: CASSDGVRSAGNTIYF.

This clonotype has ten or more counts. The genes are TRBV20-1 and TRBJ2-2; 7 positions match TRBD2. The length of the CDR3 is 15 residues. V lost 4 bases, J lost 4 bases, and 9 bases stayed unmatched. In germline, CDR1 is DFQATT, CDR2 SNEGSKA (reference sequence). The CDR3 sequence is CSATQREGATGELFF. The CDR3 region has the DNA TGCAGTGCTACCCAGCGGGAAGGGGCCACCGGGGAGCTGTTTTTT.

This clonotype was counted at least ten times. The chain has TRBV4-1 and TRBJ2-1, with D perhaps matching TRBD2 (7 bases). Germline V gives CDR1 MGHRA, CDR2 YSYEKL. The CDR3 length is 13 residues. The ends were cut back, 7 bases at V and 9 bases at J, with 16 bases in the middle. This chain's CDR3 is CASKYREGSEQFF. The CDR3 DNA reads TGCGCCAGCAAATACAGGGAGGGAAGTGAGCAGTTCTTC.

The sample holds many counts of this clonotype. V usage is TRBV12-3 or TRBV12-4 and J usage is TRBJ1-5; D ambiguous. The CDR3 consists of 12 residues. V lost 3 bases to trimming and J lost 3 bases, with 3 bases between them. In DNA form, the CDR3 reads TGTGCCAGCAGTTTCGACAATCAGCCCCAGCATTTT. It specifies CASSFDNQPQHF.